A single sample gave rise to the 31 T cell receptor beta chains below, sequenced in a study of shared clonotypes between healthy human individuals. TCRdb keeps only in-frame clones here, not all; method: immunoSEQ multiplex PCR. The sample contains over 2 million clones, 90% to 95% of which appear only once. Sequencing used naive CD4+ T cells sorted from blood. The subset was: CD45RA+ positively selected. The receptors were sampled from a man between 18 and 35 years old in good health.

The chain couples TRBV4-3 to TRBJ2-1; D unresolved. V lost 0 bases, J lost 8 bases, and 14 bases lay in between. Germline CDR1 and CDR2: LGHNA and YSLEER. The CDR3 extends over 15 amino acids. The CDR3 protein is CASSQEYQVAYEQFF. DNA of the CDR3: TGCGCCAGCAGCCAAGAGTATCAAGTGGCTTATGAGCAGTTCTTC.

This clone was detected only a few times. The rearrangement joins TRBV19 to TRBJ2-1; D remains unclear. V gave up 4 bases and J gave up 8 bases, with 9 bases separating them. The CDR3 extends over 12 amino acids. Germline V CDR1 and CDR2: LNHDA, SQIVND (reference sequence). This CDR3 is CASSTSGDEQFF. In DNA form, the CDR3 reads TGTGCCAGTAGTACCAGTGGCGATGAGCAGTTCTTC.

This rearrangement joins TRBV29-1 to TRBJ1-1; the D is unclear. The CDR3 sequence is 12 residues long. Trimming took 4 bases from V and 2 from J, leaving 8 bases between them. Germline V CDR1 and CDR2: SQVTM, ANQGSEA. CDR3 region: CSVAEGNTEAFF. The CDR3 DNA is TGCAGCGTTGCAGAGGGCAACACTGAAGCTTTCTTT.

V and J are TRBV4-1 and TRBJ2-7; TRBD2 agrees at 12 bases. The CDR3 loop spans 18 amino acids. V gave up 0 bases and J gave up 5 bases; unmatched junction bases: 11. In germline, CDR1 is MGHRA, CDR2 YSYEKL. CDR3 in amino acids: CASSQELAGGAQGHEQYF. In DNA, the CDR3 is TGCGCCAGCAGCCAAGAACTAGCGGGGGGTGCACAAGGACACGAGCAGTACTTC.

This chain connects TRBV7-2 to TRBJ2-1; possibly TRBD2 for D (6 bases). V shed 5 bases and J shed 8 bases, with 13 bases lying between them. CDR3 length: 13 amino acids. The V gene's germline CDR1 is SGHTA and CDR2 FQGNSA. The CDR3 nucleotides read TGTGCCAGCAGCCACGCACGGGAGTATGAGCAGTTCTTC. Its protein is CASSHAREYEQFF. Variable domain in full (rest from reference TRBV7-2 and TRBJ2-1): GAGVSQSPSNKVTEKGKDVELRCDPISGHTALYWYRQSLGQGLEFLIYFQGNSAPDKSGLPSDRFSAERTGGSVSTLTIQRTQQEDSAVYLCASSHAREYEQFFGPGTRLTVL.

V gene TRBV5-1 combines with J gene TRBJ2-5, with TRBD1 identical over 9 bases. The CDR3 is made up of 16 amino acids. Germline lookup yields CDR1 SGHRS and CDR2 YFSETQ. Trimming removed 6 bases from V and 2 bases from J; junction bases left unmatched: 11. The CDR3 DNA reads TGCGCCAGCACCATCCCGACAGGGGGGACGCAAGAGACCCAGTACTTC. It encodes CASTIPTGGTQETQYF.

As concerns this clone: This sample includes further DNA sequences coding for the same CDR3. This rearrangement joins TRBV6-6 to TRBJ2-2; 10 positions match TRBD2. The ends lost 2 bases at V and 2 bases at J; junction bases unmatched: 2. The germline CDR1 and CDR2 sequences are MNHNY and SVGAGI (reference sequence). The CDR3 sequence is 16 residues long. CDR3 bases: TGTGCCAGCAGTTACCGACTAGCGGGTAACACCGGGGAGCTGTTTTTT. Translating gives CASSYRLAGNTGELFF.

The V and J genes are TRBV27 and TRBJ2-7, with D possibly matching TRBD1 (5 bases). Trimming shortened V by 3 bases and J by 0 bases, and 12 bases separated the two germline ends. CDR1 is MNHEY and CDR2 is SMNVEV in the germline V gene (reference sequence). CDR3 length equals 15 residues. CDR3 region: CASSFLDSFSYEQYF. CDR3 DNA sequence: TGTGCCAGCAGTTTCCTTGACAGCTTCTCCTACGAGCAGTACTTC.

This chain links TRBV30 with TRBJ1-6; tentative D call: TRBD1 (6 bases). CDR1 is GTSNPN, CDR2 SVGIG, per germline (reference sequence). The CDR3 has 14 residues. Trimming took off 2 bases at V and 11 bases at J, with 16 bases between the two ends. CDR3 sequence: CAWSPGGGATPLHF. The DNA for the CDR3 is TGTGCCTGGAGTCCCGGTGGGGGGGCGACACCCCTCCACTTT.

The chain joins TRBV6-1 to TRBJ2-1; 14 bases agree with TRBD2. This CDR3 region has 15 residues. Unmatched junction bases numbered 3, after V lost 2 bases and J lost 9 bases. Germline V gene sequence: CDR1 MNHNS, CDR2 SASEGT. CDR3 nucleotides: TGTGCCAGCAGTGAATCCGGACTAGCGGGGGGTGAGCAGTTCTTC. It is translated as CASSESGLAGGEQFF.

The chain couples TRBV7-9 to TRBJ2-2, with D hard to call. The CDR3 consists of 14 residues. Trimming stripped 6 bases from V and 1 base from J, with 9 bases between. Germline CDR1 and CDR2: SEHNR and FQNEAQ (reference sequence). CDR3 DNA: TGTGCCAGCAGGTCAGAAGTGAACACCGGGGAGCTGTTTTTT. Translated, it gives CASRSEVNTGELFF.

The rearrangement joins TRBV2 to TRBJ2-3, with 7 nucleotides matching TRBD1. CDR3 size: 14 residues. V shed 6 bases, J shed 1 base, and the junction held 4 bases outside the gene matches. Germline CDR1 SNHLY, CDR2 FYNNEI. DNA for the CDR3: TGTGCCAGCAGCAGCGACAGGGGCACAGATACGCAGTATTTT. This translates into CASSSDRGTDTQYF.

The chain recombines TRBV7-3 with TRBJ1-6; D is unclear. Trimming removed 3 bases at V and 7 bases at J, with 7 bases between. Germline CDR1 SGHTA, CDR2 FQGTGA. The CDR3 totals 13 residues. CDR3 bases: TGTGCCAGCAGCTTTGGGGTGAATTCACCCCTCCACTTT. This gives the protein CASSFGVNSPLHF.

This sequence joins TRBV6-6 and TRBJ2-1; D may be TRBD2 (5 bases). V was trimmed by 6 bases and J by 8 bases, leaving 8 bases between them. This CDR3 has 11 amino acids. CDR1 and CDR2 (germline): MNHNY, SVGAGI (reference sequence). The CDR3 here is CASRRVDEQFF. The CDR3 DNA sequence: TGTGCCAGCAGGCGGGTAGATGAGCAGTTCTTC.

The chain uses TRBV12-5 and TRBJ2-1; the match to TRBD2 covers 8 bases. Trimming at V came to 2 bases and at J to 7 bases, leaving 7 bases not matched to a gene. The CDR3 has 15 residues. Germline V gene data show CDR1 as LGHNT and CDR2 as FRNRAP. The CDR3 bases are TGTGCTAGTGGTTTGCTCCTAGCGGGTAGAAATGAGCAGTTCTTC. It is translated as CASGLLLAGRNEQFF.

The chain couples TRBV6-1 to TRBJ1-5, with D unresolved. The germline V gene encodes CDR1 MNHNS and CDR2 SASEGT. The CDR3 contains 16 residues. The V and J ends lost 0 bases and 0 bases respectively, with 9 bases between them. The CDR3 DNA sequence: TGTGCCAGCAGTGAAGCCGTCCAGTATAGCAATCAGCCCCAGCATTTT. Residues: CASSEAVQYSNQPQHF.

The chain combines TRBV19 with TRBJ1-2, with TRBD1 as a possible D gene (6 bases). This CDR3 spans 14 amino acids. The V end lost 3 bases, the J end lost 5 bases, and 13 bases lay between the germline ends. Germline V lookup: CDR1 LNHDA, CDR2 SQIVND (reference sequence). The DNA of the CDR3 is TGTGCCAGTAGTATCTCTCAGGGGCTGTATGGCTACACCTTC. Protein: CASSISQGLYGYTF.

This chain links TRBV7-2 with TRBJ2-1, with a weak D call TRBD2 (7 bases). Germline values: CDR1 SGHTA, CDR2 FQGNSA. This CDR3 comprises 16 residues. V lost 2 bases and J lost 7, with 18 bases in between. CDR3 coding DNA: TGTGCCAGCAGCTTAAAAGGGGCGGGGGCTCAGAATGAGCAGTTCTTC. Residues: CASSLKGAGAQNEQFF.

For this clone: At the DNA level, this CDR3 is encoded by other sequences in the same sample as well. J is TRBJ2-1 and V is TRBV4-1; tentative D call: TRBD2 (6 bases). This CDR3 comprises 15 residues. The V gene lost 3 bases and the J gene lost 0 bases, with 9 bases spanning the gap. CDR1 MGHRA and CDR2 YSYEKL come from the germline V gene. CDR3 region: CASSHPGSSYNEQFF. The CDR3, as DNA: TGCGCCAGCAGCCATCCCGGGAGCTCCTACAATGAGCAGTTCTTC.

This clone was detected only once. This rearrangement joins TRBV30 to TRBJ2-7; D not resolved. The CDR3 runs to 13 residues. Trimming stripped 2 bases from V and 3 bases from J, with 11 bases between. Germline V lookup: CDR1 GTSNPN, CDR2 SVGIG (reference sequence). The CDR3 protein is CAWSPGSDYEQYF. Written as DNA, the CDR3 is TGTGCCTGGAGTCCCGGGTCCGACTACGAGCAGTACTTC.

The chain carries TRBV10-3 and TRBJ1-2, with 8 bases aligning to TRBD1. Germline CDR1 ENHRY, CDR2 SYGVKD. This CDR3 is built from 14 residues. V shed 7 bases, J shed 4 bases, and the junction held 8 bases outside the gene matches. CDR3 amino acids: CAIKSTGVAYGYTF. The CDR3 DNA sequence: TGTGCCATCAAATCGACAGGGGTGGCCTATGGCTACACCTTC.

The CDR3 here is CASSSRGGYDTQYF. The CDR3 DNA sequence: TGTGCCAGCAGTTCACGGGGGGGCTACGATACGCAGTATTTT. The V call is TRBV27, the J call TRBJ2-3; 8 positions agree with TRBD2. This CDR3 has 14 amino acids. J was trimmed by 6 bases and V by 4 bases; bases with no gene match: 6. CDR1 is MNHEY and CDR2 is SMNVEV in the germline V gene (reference sequence).

This chain links TRBV13 with TRBJ2-3, with 8 bases matching TRBD2. The trim removed 5 bases at V and 3 bases at J, leaving 13 bases unmatched. The CDR3 extends over 17 amino acids. Germline values: CDR1 PRHDT, CDR2 FYEKMQ (reference sequence). The CDR3 region has the DNA TGTGCCAGCAGCATAGCGGGAAAGGGGCTTCGAACAGATACGCAGTATTTT. This codes for CASSIAGKGLRTDTQYF.

The chain joins TRBV15 to TRBJ2-1; no reliable D call. There are 17 residues in the CDR3. In germline, CDR1 is LNHNV, CDR2 YYDKDF (reference sequence). V was shortened by 3 bases and J by 1 base, with 16 bases between the two germline ends. DNA for the CDR3: TGTGCCACCAGCAGCCTACTACGATCGAGTTCCTACAATGAGCAGTTCTTC. It translates to CATSSLLRSSSYNEQFF.

This rearrangement joins TRBV5-6 to TRBJ2-7, with 8 bases aligning to TRBD2. The CDR3 covers 15 residues. The V gene's germline CDR1 is SGHDT and CDR2 YYEEEE. Unmatched junction bases numbered 8, after V lost 2 bases and J lost 4 bases. For the CDR3, the DNA is TGTGCCAGCAGCTTACCGGGAGGGGCGGGATACGAGCAGTACTTC. It codes for CASSLPGGAGYEQYF.

J is TRBJ1-5 and V is TRBV7-9, with D tentatively TRBD1 (5 bases). Per the germline V gene, CDR1 is SEHNR and CDR2 is FQNEAQ (reference sequence). The CDR3 totals 14 residues. The V end was cut by 3 bases, the J end by 4 bases, with 10 bases between. CDR3 in amino acids: CASSFGTENQPQHF. CDR3 nucleotide sequence: TGTGCCAGCAGCTTCGGGACGGAAAATCAGCCCCAGCATTTT.

This chain uses TRBV4-3 with TRBJ2-5; D is possibly TRBD1 (6 bases). The V end was cut by 0 bases, the J end by 5 bases, with 19 bases between. This CDR3 contains 17 residues. From germline, CDR1 is LGHNA and CDR2 YSLEER. In DNA, the CDR3 is TGCGCCAGCAGCCAAGATCACCCTTCAGGGGCGCGGGAGACCCAGTACTTC. It codes for CASSQDHPSGARETQYF.

This clone is a singleton in its sample. The V and J genes are TRBV5-1 and TRBJ1-2; no definite D call. Germline V lookup: CDR1 SGHRS, CDR2 YFSETQ. Trimming removed 0 bases at V and 0 bases at J, with 12 bases between. The CDR3 runs 16 residues. The CDR3 sequence is CASSLANPQANYGYTF. The CDR3 DNA follows: TGCGCCAGCAGCTTGGCCAACCCTCAAGCTAACTATGGCTACACCTTC.

The J gene is TRBJ1-1, the V gene TRBV7-9; 7 bases are shared with TRBD1. Germline values: CDR1 SEHNR, CDR2 FQNEAQ (reference sequence). The V and J ends lost 2 bases and 1 base, in that order; junction bases with no gene match: 4. The CDR3 spans 15 residues. DNA for the CDR3: TGTGCCAGCAGCTTAAGACCAGGGGGGAACACTGAAGCTTTCTTT. Amino acids: CASSLRPGGNTEAFF. Filled out from reference TRBV7-9 and TRBJ1-1, the complete variable domain reads DTGVSQNPRHKITKRGQNVTFRCDPISEHNRLYWYRQTLGQGPEFLTYFQNEAQLEKSRLLSDRFSAERPKGSFSTLEIQRTEQGDSAMYLCASSLRPGGNTEAFFGQGTRLTVV.

This clone was seen once. The V call is TRBV11-2, the J call TRBJ2-1; TRBD2 matches 13 bases. The CDR3 loop spans 19 amino acids. The germline V gene has CDR1 SGHAT and CDR2 FQNNGV. J lost 4 bases, V lost 0 bases, and 9 bases had no gene match. Here the CDR3 reads CASSLDSGTSGIWYNEQFF. The CDR3 DNA sequence: TGTGCCAGCAGCTTAGATTCCGGGACTAGCGGGATATGGTACAATGAGCAGTTCTTC.

The chain combines TRBV27 with TRBJ2-7; D gene ambiguous. V was cut by 4 bases and J by 7 bases, with 14 bases left in between. The germline V gene encodes CDR1 MNHEY and CDR2 SMNVEV (reference sequence). The CDR3 is 13 residues long. As DNA, the CDR3 is TGTGCCAGCAGTTCACTGGGAACGAGGGAGCAGTACTTC. Encoded protein: CASSSLGTREQYF.